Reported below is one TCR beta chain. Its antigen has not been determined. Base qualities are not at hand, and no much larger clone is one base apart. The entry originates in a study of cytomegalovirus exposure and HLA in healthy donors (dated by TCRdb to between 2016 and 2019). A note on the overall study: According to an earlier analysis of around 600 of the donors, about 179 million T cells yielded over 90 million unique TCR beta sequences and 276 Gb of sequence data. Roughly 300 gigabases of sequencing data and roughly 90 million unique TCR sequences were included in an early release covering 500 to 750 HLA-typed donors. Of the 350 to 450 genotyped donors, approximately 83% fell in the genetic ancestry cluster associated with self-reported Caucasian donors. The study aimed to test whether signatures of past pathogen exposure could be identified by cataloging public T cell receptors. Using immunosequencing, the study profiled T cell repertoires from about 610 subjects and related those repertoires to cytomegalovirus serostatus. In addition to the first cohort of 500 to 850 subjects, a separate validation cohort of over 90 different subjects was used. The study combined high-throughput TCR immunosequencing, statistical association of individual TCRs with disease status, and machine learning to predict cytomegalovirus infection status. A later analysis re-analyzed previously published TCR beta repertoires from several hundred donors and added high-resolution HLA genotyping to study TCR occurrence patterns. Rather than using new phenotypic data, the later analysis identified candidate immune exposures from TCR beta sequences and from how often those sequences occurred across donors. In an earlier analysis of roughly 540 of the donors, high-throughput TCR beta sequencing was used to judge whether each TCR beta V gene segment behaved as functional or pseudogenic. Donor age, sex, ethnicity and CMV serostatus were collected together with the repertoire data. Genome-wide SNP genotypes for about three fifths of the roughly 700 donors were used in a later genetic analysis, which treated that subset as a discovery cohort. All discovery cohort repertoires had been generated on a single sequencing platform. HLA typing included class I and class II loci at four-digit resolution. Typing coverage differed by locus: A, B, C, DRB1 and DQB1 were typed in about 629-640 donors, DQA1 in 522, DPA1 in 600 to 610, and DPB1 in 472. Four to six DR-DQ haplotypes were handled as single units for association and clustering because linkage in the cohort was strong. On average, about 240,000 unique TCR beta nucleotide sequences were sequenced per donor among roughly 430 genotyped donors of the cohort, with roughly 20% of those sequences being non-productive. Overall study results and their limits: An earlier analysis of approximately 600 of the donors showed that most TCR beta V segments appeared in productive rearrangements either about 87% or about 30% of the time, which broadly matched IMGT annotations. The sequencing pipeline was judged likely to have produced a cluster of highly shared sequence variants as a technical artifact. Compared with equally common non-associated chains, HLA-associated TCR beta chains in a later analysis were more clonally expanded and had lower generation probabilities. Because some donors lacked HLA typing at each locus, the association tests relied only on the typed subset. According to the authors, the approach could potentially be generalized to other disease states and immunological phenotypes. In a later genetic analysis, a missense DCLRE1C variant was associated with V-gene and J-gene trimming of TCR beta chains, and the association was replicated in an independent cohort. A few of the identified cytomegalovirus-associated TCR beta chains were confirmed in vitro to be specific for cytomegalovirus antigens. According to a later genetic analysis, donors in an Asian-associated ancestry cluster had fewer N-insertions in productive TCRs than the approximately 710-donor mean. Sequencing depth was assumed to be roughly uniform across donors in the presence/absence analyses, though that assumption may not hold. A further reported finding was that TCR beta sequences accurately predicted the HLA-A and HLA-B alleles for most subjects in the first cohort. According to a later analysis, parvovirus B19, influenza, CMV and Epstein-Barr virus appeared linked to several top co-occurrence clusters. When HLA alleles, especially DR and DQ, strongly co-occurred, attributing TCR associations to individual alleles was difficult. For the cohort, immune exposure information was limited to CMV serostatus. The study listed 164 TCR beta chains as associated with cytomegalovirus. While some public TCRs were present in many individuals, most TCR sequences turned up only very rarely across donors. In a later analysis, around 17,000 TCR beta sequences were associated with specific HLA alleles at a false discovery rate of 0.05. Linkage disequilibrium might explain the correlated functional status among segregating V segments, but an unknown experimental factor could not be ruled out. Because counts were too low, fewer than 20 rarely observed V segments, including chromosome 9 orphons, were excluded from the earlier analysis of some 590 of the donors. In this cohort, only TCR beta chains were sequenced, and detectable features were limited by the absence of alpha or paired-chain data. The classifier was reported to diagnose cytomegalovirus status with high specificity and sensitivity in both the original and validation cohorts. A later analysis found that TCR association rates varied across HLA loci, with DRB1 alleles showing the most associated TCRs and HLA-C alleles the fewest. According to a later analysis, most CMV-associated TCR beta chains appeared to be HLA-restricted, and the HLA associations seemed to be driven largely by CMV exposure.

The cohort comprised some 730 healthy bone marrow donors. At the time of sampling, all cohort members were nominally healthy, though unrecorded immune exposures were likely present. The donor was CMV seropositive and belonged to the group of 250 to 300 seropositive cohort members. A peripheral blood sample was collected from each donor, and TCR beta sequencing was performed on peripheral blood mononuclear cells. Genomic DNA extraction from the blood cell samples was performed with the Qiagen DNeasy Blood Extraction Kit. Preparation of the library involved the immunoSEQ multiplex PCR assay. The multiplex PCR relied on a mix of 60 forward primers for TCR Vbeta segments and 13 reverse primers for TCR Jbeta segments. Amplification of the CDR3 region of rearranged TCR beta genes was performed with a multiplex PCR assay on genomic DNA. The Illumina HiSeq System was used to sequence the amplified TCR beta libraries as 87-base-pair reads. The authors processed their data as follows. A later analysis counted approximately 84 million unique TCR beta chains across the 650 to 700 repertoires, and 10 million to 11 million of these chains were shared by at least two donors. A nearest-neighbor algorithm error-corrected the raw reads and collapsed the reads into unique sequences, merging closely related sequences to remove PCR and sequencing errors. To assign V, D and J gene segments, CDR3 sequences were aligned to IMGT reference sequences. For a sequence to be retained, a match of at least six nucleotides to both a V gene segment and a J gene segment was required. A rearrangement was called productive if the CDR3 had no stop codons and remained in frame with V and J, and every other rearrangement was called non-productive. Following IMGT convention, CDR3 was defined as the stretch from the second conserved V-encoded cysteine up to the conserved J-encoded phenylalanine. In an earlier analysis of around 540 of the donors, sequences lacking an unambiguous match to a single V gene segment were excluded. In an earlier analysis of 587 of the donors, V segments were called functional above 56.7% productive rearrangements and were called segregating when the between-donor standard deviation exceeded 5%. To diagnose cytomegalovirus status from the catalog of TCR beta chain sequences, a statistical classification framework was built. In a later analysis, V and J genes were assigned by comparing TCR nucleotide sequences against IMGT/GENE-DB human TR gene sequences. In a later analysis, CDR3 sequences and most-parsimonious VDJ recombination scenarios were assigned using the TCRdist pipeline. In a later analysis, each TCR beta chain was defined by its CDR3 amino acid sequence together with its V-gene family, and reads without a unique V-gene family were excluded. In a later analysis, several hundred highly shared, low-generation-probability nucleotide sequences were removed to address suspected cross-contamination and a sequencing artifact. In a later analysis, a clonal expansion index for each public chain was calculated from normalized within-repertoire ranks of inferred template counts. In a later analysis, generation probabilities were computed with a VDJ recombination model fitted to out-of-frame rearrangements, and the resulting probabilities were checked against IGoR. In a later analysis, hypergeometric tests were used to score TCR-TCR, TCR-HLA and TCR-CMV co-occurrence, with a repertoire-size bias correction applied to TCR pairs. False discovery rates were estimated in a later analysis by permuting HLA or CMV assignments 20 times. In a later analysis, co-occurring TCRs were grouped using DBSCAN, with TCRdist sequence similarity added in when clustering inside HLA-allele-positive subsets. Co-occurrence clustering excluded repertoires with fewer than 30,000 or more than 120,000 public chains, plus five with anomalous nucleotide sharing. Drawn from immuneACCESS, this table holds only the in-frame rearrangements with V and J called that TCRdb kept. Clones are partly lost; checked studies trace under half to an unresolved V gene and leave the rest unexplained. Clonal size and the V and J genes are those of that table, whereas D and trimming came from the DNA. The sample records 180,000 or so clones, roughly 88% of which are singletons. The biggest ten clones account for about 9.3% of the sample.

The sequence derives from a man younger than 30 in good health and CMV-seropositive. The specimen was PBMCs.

This receptor has the CDR3 CASSSGLAGLTDTQYF. At the DNA level, the sequence is TGTGCCAGCAGCTCCGGACTAGCGGGGCTCACAGATACGCAGTATTTT. The sequence is built from TRBV13 and TRBJ2-3, with 12 bases aligning to TRBD2. The CDR3 spans 16 residues, from the cysteine through the phenylalanine. Of all the DNA, just the CDR3 is kept, 48 bases in frame from base 1. At the junction V is shortened by 4 bases and J by 2 bases; bases outside the gene matches: 4. As encoded in the germline V gene (reference sequence), CDR1 is PRHDT while CDR2 is FYEKMQ.